This entry concerns a single T cell receptor beta chain. Its antigen is still unknown. This CDR3 has 16 residues. This sample was taken from a study of shared clonotypes between healthy human individuals. General study points: Despite large depth, rarefaction showed incomplete sorted-subset sequencing.

Using immunoSEQ multiplex PCR, the repertoire was profiled, and TCRdb retains in-frame clones only, with some absent. The table lists about 2.4 million clones, approximately 93% of them singletons. Sequencing input: naive CD4+ T cells from PBMCs. Stated subset: CD45RA+ positively selected. The TCR comes from a man aged 18 to 29 in good health. Some clones in this sample may be carry-over from other donors' samples. This chain connects TRBV1 to TRBJ2-7; TRBD1 is the table's D call, not checked against the DNA. TRBV1 is shown as a pseudogene. CDR3 region: CTSSQEGFIPTYEQYF. The CDR3 coding sequence is TGCACCAGCAGCCAAGAGGGCTTCATACCAACCTACGAGCAGTACTTC.